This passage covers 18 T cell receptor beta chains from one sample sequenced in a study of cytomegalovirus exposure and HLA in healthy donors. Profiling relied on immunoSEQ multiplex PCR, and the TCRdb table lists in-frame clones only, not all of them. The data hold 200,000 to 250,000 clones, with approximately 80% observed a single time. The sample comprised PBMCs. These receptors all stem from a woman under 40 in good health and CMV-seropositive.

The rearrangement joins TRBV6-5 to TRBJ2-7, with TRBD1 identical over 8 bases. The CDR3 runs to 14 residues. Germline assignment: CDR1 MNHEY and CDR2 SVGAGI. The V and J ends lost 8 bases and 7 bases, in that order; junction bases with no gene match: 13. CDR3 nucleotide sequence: TGTGCCAGCTCCTTGGGGCAGGGGGCTTTTGAGCAGTACTTC. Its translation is CASSLGQGAFEQYF.

The CDR3 reads CASSQGARSGYEQYF. The CDR3 coding sequence is TGCGCCAGCAGCCAAGGAGCACGGAGCGGCTACGAGCAGTACTTC. The chain joins TRBV4-1 to TRBJ2-7, with a possible D match to TRBD2 (5 bases). Trimming cost V 1 base and J 3 bases, with 13 bases left between them. Per the germline V gene, CDR1 is MGHRA and CDR2 is YSYEKL. CDR3 size: 15 residues.

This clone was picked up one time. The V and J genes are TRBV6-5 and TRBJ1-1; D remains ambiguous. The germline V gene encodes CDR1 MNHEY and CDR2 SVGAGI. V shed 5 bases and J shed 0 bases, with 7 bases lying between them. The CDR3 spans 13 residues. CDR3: CASSLNMNTEAFF. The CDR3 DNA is TGTGCCAGCAGTCTCAACATGAACACTGAAGCTTTCTTT.

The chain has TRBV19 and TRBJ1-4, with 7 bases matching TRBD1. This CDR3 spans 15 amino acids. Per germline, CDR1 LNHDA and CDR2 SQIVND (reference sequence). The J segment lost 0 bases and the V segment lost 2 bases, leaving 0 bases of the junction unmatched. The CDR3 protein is CASSIQGATNEKLFF. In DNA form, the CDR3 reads TGTGCCAGTAGTATACAGGGGGCAACTAATGAAAAACTGTTTTTT.

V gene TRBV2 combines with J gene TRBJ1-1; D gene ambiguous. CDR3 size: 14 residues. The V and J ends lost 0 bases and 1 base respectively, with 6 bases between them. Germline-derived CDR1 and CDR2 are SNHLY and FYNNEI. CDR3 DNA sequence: TGTGCCAGCAGTGAAGCGCTTCCGAACACTGAAGCTTTCTTT. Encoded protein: CASSEALPNTEAFF.

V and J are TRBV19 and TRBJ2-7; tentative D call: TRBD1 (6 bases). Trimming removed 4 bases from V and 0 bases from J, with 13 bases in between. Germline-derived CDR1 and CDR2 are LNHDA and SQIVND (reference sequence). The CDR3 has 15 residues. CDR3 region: CASSTIRDTSYEQYF. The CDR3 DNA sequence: TGTGCCAGTAGTACGATCCGGGACACCTCCTACGAGCAGTACTTC.

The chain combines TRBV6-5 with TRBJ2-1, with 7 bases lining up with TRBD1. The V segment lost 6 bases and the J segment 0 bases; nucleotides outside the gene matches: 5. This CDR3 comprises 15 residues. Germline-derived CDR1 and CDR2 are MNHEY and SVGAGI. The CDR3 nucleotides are TGTGCCAGCAGCAACAGGGACAGCTCCTACAATGAGCAGTTCTTC. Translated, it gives CASSNRDSSYNEQFF.

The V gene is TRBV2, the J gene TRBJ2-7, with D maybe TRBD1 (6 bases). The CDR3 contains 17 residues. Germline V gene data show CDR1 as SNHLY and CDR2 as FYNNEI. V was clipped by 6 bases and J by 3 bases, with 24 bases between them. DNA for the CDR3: TGTGCCAGCAGCGATCCTAGGGGGTTCGGGTCTCGCTACGAGCAGTACTTC. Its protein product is CASSDPRGFGSRYEQYF.

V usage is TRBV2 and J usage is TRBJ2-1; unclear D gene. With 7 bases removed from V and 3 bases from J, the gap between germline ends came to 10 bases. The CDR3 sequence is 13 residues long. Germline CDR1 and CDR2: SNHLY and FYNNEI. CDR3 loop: CASKAPDYNEQFF. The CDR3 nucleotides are TGTGCCAGCAAAGCACCCGACTACAATGAGCAGTTCTTC.

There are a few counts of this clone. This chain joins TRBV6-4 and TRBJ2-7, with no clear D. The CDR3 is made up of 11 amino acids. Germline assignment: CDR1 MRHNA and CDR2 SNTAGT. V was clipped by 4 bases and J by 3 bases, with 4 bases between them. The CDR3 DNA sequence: TGTGCCAGCAGTGTCGACTACGAGCAGTACTTC. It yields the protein CASSVDYEQYF.

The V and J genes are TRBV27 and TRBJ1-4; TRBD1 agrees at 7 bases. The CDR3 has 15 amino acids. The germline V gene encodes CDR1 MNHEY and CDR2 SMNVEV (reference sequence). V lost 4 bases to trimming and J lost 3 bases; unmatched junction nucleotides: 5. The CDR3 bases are TGTGCCAGCAGTTCCTCGGGACAGTCTAATGAAAAACTGTTTTTT. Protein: CASSSSGQSNEKLFF.

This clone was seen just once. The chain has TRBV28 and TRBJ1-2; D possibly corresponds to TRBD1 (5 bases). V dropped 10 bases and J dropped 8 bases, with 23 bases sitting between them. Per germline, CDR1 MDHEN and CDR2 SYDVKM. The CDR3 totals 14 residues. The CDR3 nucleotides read TGTGCCACCAGATTTGAGGGGCGCTTCCTCGGCTACACCTTC. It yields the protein CATRFEGRFLGYTF.

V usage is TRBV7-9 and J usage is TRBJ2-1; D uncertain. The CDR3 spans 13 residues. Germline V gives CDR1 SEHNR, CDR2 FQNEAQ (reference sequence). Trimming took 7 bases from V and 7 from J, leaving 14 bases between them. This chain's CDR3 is CASTSSALNEQFF. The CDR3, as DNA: TGTGCCAGCACCTCCTCAGCGTTGAATGAGCAGTTCTTC.

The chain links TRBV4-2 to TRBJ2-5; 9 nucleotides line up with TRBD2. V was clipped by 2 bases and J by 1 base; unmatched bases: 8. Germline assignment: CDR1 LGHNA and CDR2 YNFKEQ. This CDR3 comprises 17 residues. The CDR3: CASSQQIAGASQETQYF. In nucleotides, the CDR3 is TGTGCCAGCAGCCAACAAATAGCGGGAGCATCCCAAGAGACCCAGTACTTC.

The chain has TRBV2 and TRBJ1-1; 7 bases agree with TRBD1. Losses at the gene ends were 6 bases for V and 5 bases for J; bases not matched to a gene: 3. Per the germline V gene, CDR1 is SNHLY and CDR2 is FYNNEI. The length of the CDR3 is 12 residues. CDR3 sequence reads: CASSPQGTEAFF. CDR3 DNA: TGTGCCAGCAGCCCACAGGGGACTGAAGCTTTCTTT.

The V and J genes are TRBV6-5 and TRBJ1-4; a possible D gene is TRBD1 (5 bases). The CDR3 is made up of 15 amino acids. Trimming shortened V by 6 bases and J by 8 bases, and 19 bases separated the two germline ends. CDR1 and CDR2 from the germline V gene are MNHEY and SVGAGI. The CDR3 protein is CASRDSGTVVEKLFF. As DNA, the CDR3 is TGTGCCAGCAGAGATTCCGGGACGGTCGTCGAAAAACTGTTTTTT.

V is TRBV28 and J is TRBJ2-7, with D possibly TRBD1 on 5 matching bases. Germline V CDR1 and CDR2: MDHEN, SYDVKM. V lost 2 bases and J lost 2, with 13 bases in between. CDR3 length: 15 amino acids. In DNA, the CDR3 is TGTGCCAGCAGTTTACAGGCAGGGCAAGCCTACGAGCAGTACTTC. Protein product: CASSLQAGQAYEQYF.

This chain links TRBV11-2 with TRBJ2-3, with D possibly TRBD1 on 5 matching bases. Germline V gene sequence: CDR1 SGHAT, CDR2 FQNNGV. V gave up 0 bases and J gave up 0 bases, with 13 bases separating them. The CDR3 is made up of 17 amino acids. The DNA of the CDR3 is TGTGCCAGCAGCTTAGAATCCAGGGCATCCAGCACAGATACGCAGTATTTT. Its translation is CASSLESRASSTDTQYF.